The rows below give T cell receptor beta chains drawn from one sample of a study of neoadjuvant anti-PD-1 for oral cavity cancer. The protocol was immunoSEQ multiplex PCR, while the TCRdb copy is restricted to in-frame clones and leaves out a portion. The table has 9,500 to 12,000 clones, around 52% seen once. The source was tumor tissue, collected before nivolumab (anti-PD-1) treatment. The receptors were gathered from a person aged 40 to 85 with oral cavity squamous cell carcinoma. Each CDR3 is given with its conserved first and last residue. Fields, in order: V gene, J gene, D gene, clone size, CDR3 protein, CDR3 DNA. D genes are given only for firm matches. Clone size is stated in some rows and not others, as once, few, many or a class when expanded.

V: TRBV14
J: TRBJ1-3
D: -
size: -
CDR3: CASSQVRGSGNTIYF
DNA: TGTGCCAGCAGCCAAGTGAGGGGCTCTGGAAACACCATATATTTT

V: TRBV2
J: TRBJ1-4
D: -
size: few
CDR3: CASRVGVSYEKLFF
DNA: TGTGCCAGCAGGGTGGGGGTCTCGTATGAAAAACTGTTTTTT

V: TRBV5-1
J: TRBJ1-1
D: -
size: -
CDR3: CASRGLGDNTEAFF
DNA: TGCGCCAGCAGGGGGTTAGGAGATAACACTGAAGCTTTCTTT

V: TRBV11-3
J: TRBJ2-3
D: -
size: few
CDR3: CASSPGGDLDTQYF
DNA: TGTGCCAGCAGCCCCGGCGGGGATTTGGATACGCAGTATTTT

V: TRBV7-2
J: TRBJ1-6
D: TRBD1
size: medium-sized
CDR3: CASSSTGGSPNSPLHF
DNA: TGTGCCAGCAGCTCCACAGGGGGCTCACCTAATTCACCCCTCCACTTT

V: TRBV7-3
J: TRBJ2-3
D: -
size: -
CDR3: CASSLLGGTSTDTQYF
DNA: TGTGCCAGCAGCTTGTTGGGCGGGACTAGCACAGATACGCAGTATTTT

V: TRBV6-5
J: TRBJ2-7
D: TRBD1
size: few
CDR3: CASSRGTGGSYEQYF
DNA: TGTGCCAGCAGCCGTGGAACAGGGGGGTCCTACGAGCAGTACTTC

V: TRBV12-2
J: TRBJ2-7
D: -
size: -
CDR3: CASRPDQGYYEQYF
DNA: TGTGCAAGTCGCCCCGACCAGGGATACTACGAGCAGTACTTC

V: TRBV15
J: TRBJ2-7
D: -
size: few
CDR3: CATSRDRGYEQYF
DNA: TGTGCCACCAGCAGAGACAGGGGCTACGAGCAGTACTTC

V: TRBV10-3
J: TRBJ2-2
D: -
size: -
CDR3: CAIQESTNTGELFF
DNA: TGTGCCATCCAAGAGAGCACAAACACCGGGGAGCTGTTTTTT

V: TRBV2
J: TRBJ2-5
D: TRBD2
size: -
CDR3: CASRKRGGWQETQYF
DNA: TGTGCCAGCAGGAAGCGGGGGGGCTGGCAAGAGACCCAGTACTTC

V: TRBV10-3
J: TRBJ2-7
D: -
size: -
CDR3: CASRAGSDEQYF
DNA: TGTGCCTCACGGGCAGGGAGCGACGAGCAGTACTTC

V: TRBV7-2
J: TRBJ1-1
D: -
size: -
CDR3: CASSLRRGQNTEAFF
DNA: TGTGCCAGCAGCTTACGCCGCGGACAGAACACTGAAGCTTTCTTT

V: TRBV7-9
J: TRBJ1-1
D: TRBD1
size: few
CDR3: CASSFPGQGARGTEAFF
DNA: TGTGCCAGCAGCTTCCCGGGTCAGGGGGCAAGAGGAACTGAAGCTTTCTTT

V: TRBV5-4
J: TRBJ2-3
D: -
size: -
CDR3: CASSSGGIADTQYF
DNA: TGTGCCAGCAGCTCCGGGGGTATCGCAGATACGCAGTATTTT

V: TRBV7-6
J: TRBJ1-6
D: -
size: -
CDR3: CASSLVGGSGSPLHF
DNA: TGTGCCAGCAGCTTAGTAGGGGGATCCGGTTCACCCCTCCACTTT

V: TRBV21-1
J: TRBJ1-2
D: -
size: -
CDR3: CASRGRVVFNYGYTF
DNA: TGTGCCAGCAGGGGCAGGGTCGTATTCAACTATGGCTACACCTTC

V: TRBV28
J: TRBJ1-2
D: -
size: -
CDR3: CASSSLVPGVYGYTF
DNA: TGTGCCAGCAGTTCCCTTGTACCCGGGGTCTATGGCTACACCTTC

V: TRBV9
J: TRBJ1-5
D: TRBD1
size: once
CDR3: CASSPGQGLNQPQHF
DNA: TGTGCCAGCAGCCCTGGACAGGGTCTCAATCAGCCCCAGCATTTT

V: TRBV28
J: TRBJ1-5
D: -
size: -
CDR3: CASSAVPVGGNQPQHF
DNA: TGTGCCAGCAGCGCCGTCCCGGTTGGGGGCAATCAGCCCCAGCATTTT

V: TRBV5-1
J: TRBJ1-2
D: TRBD1
size: -
CDR3: CASRPTGGVRYYGYTF
DNA: TGCGCCAGCAGACCGACAGGGGGCGTCAGATACTATGGCTACACCTTC

V: TRBV18
J: TRBJ1-1
D: -
size: few
CDR3: CASSGTENTEAFF
DNA: TGTGCCAGCTCCGGGACGGAGAACACTGAAGCTTTCTTT

V: TRBV6-1
J: TRBJ2-7
D: -
size: few
CDR3: CASSSLGRGYEQYF
DNA: TGTGCCAGCAGTTCCTTAGGACGGGGCTACGAGCAGTACTTC

V: TRBV10-3
J: TRBJ1-6
D: -
size: -
CDR3: CAITPTPGNSPLHF
DNA: TGTGCCATCACCCCGACACCGGGGAATTCACCCCTCCACTTT

V: TRBV5-6
J: TRBJ2-7
D: -
size: few
CDR3: CASSSAGGEFSYEQYF
DNA: TGTGCCAGCAGCTCGGCGGGTGGGGAGTTCTCCTACGAGCAGTACTTC

V: TRBV21-1
J: TRBJ1-4
D: -
size: medium-sized
CDR3: CASSKAENPSMMEKLFF
DNA: TGTGCCAGCAGCAAAGCGGAGAACCCTTCGATGATGGAAAAACTGTTTTTT

V: TRBV6-1
J: TRBJ1-2
D: -
size: few
CDR3: CASSEGGRVSGYTF
DNA: TGTGCCAGCAGTGAAGGGGGGAGGGTGTCTGGCTACACCTTC